These T cell receptor beta chains were read from a single sample in a study of T cell responses to AZD1222 COVID-19 vaccine. Some clones are missing from TCRdb's copy, which holds only in-frame ones; the method was immunoSEQ multiplex PCR. This table has over 150,000 clones, about 93% appearing once. The sequences come from peripheral blood, collected 28 days after the second AZD1222 dose. All receptors come from an adult who received the AZD1222 COVID-19 vaccine. Each CDR3 is given with its conserved first and last residue. Fields, in order: V gene, D gene, J gene, clone size, CDR3 DNA, CDR3 protein. The D gene is left open where the match is weak. The size field is filled for only some rows; it gives once, few, many or a size class.

TRBV3-1/TRBV3-2	-	TRBJ1-2	-	TGTGCCAGCAGCCAAGATCCGGACCAGGCCTATGGCTACACCTTC	CASSQDPDQAYGYTF
TRBV19	-	TRBJ1-5	-	TGTGCCAGTAGATCGACAGATAGCAATCAGCCCCAGCATTTT	CASRSTDSNQPQHF
TRBV9	-	TRBJ2-7	-	TGTGCCAGCAGCGTAGGTGGAGGGGATCGTCCCTACGAGCAGTACTTC	CASSVGGGDRPYEQYF
TRBV10-1	-	TRBJ2-2	-	TGCGCCAGCAGTCTGCGGGGCATCCGCGGGGAGCTGTTTTTT	CASSLRGIRGELFF
TRBV12-1	-	TRBJ2-1	-	TGTGCCAGCAGCTCCCCCGGTGGCTCCTACAATGAGCAGTTCTTC	CASSSPGGSYNEQFF
TRBV7-3	-	TRBJ1-1	-	TGTGCCAGCAGCTTGGGGGAAGGCACTGAAGCTTTCTTT	CASSLGEGTEAFF
TRBV6-5	-	TRBJ2-5	-	TGTGCCAGCAGCCTGACAGGACTTGAGACCCAGTACTTC	CASSLTGLETQYF
TRBV5-4	TRBD1	TRBJ1-4	few	TGTGCCAGCAGCTTGGCAGGGGGGGAAAAACTGTTTTTT	CASSLAGGEKLFF
TRBV6-1	TRBD2	TRBJ2-1	-	TGTGCCAGCAGTGGTCTAGCGGGCCCCAATGAGCAGTTCTTC	CASSGLAGPNEQFF
TRBV4-1	-	TRBJ1-2	-	TGCGCCAGCTGGAGCTCAGGGTATGAAGGCTATGGCTACACCTTC	CASWSSGYEGYGYTF
TRBV7-6	-	TRBJ2-1	-	TGTGCCAGCAGCTTATTGGATGGTGAGCAGTTCTTC	CASSLLDGEQFF
TRBV2	-	TRBJ2-5	-	TGTGCCAGCAGTGGCCAGGGTGGCGAGACCCAGTACTTC	CASSGQGGETQYF
TRBV9	TRBD2	TRBJ2-5	many	TGTGCCAGCAGCGTAGGGTCGGCTAGCGGGTTCCAAGAGACCCAGTACTTC	CASSVGSASGFQETQYF
TRBV6-6	-	TRBJ1-3	-	TGTGCCAGCAGTTACTCACGGGGGGAAAGTGGAAACACCATATATTTT	CASSYSRGESGNTIYF
TRBV5-1	-	TRBJ1-4	-	TGCGCCAGCAGCTTAGCGACAGGAGCAACTAATGAAAAACTGTTTTTT	CASSLATGATNEKLFF
TRBV11-3	-	TRBJ1-3	-	TGTGCCAGCAGCCGAGGGAGCTCTGGAAACACCATATATTTT	CASSRGSSGNTIYF
TRBV4-1	-	TRBJ1-5	-	TGCGCCAGCAGCCAAGTCCTTCAAAGAAACAATCAGCCCCAGCATTTT	CASSQVLQRNNQPQHF
TRBV29-1	TRBD1	TRBJ1-1	-	TGCAGCGTTGTGAACAGGGGGCTCACTGAAGCTTTCTTT	CSVVNRGLTEAFF
TRBV19	TRBD1	TRBJ1-2	once	TGTGCCAGTAGTATATCCCAGGGGGCCACGGTAAACTATGGCTACACCTTC	CASSISQGATVNYGYTF
TRBV5-1	-	TRBJ1-1	-	TGCGCCAGCAGCTTTGGCGGCGGGGACACTGAAGCTTTCTTT	CASSFGGGDTEAFF
TRBV28	-	TRBJ1-2	-	TGTGCCAGCAGAGCGAAAGGGACGGACTATGGCTACACCTTC	CASRAKGTDYGYTF
TRBV4-1	TRBD1	TRBJ1-5	-	TGCGCCAGCAGCCGAACGGCCCGTGTCGGACAGGGTCGAGACAATCAGCCCCAGCATTTT	CASSRTARVGQGRDNQPQHF
TRBV5-1	-	TRBJ1-6	-	TGCGCCAGCAGCGCCGTTGCTAATTCACCCCTCCACTTT	CASSAVANSPLHF
TRBV5-1	TRBD1	TRBJ2-7	-	TGCGCCAGCAGCTGGGGAACAGGGGGTGAAGGCTACGAGCAGTACTTC	CASSWGTGGEGYEQYF
TRBV6-5	-	TRBJ2-2	-	TGTGCCAGCAGTATGGGGACGGGGACCGGGGAGCTGTTTTTT	CASSMGTGTGELFF
TRBV29-1	TRBD1	TRBJ1-2	-	TGCAGCGTTGACCCGACAGGGGGAAACTATGGCTACACCTTC	CSVDPTGGNYGYTF
TRBV6-5	-	TRBJ1-5	-	TGTGCCAGCAGGCCGACCTGGGGGAGCAATCAGCCCCAGCATTTT	CASRPTWGSNQPQHF
TRBV5-1	-	TRBJ1-6	-	TGCGCCAGCAGCTTGCGGGCAAGTTATTCACCCCTCCACTTT	CASSLRASYSPLHF
TRBV9	TRBD1	TRBJ1-2	-	TGTGCCAGCAGATTCCTAGCGACAGGGAACTATGGCTACACCTTC	CASRFLATGNYGYTF
TRBV10-3	TRBD1	TRBJ2-2	-	TGTGCCAGCGGGGACAGGGGAGACACCGGGGAGCTGTTTTTT	CASGDRGDTGELFF
TRBV6-6	TRBD2	TRBJ2-7	-	TGTGCCAGCAGTCCCACTCCTAGCGGGGGATCCTACGAGCAGTACTTC	CASSPTPSGGSYEQYF
TRBV12-5	TRBD1	TRBJ2-2	-	TGTGCTAGTGGTTTGGTCCCGGGACAGTACACCGGGGAGCTGTTTTTT	CASGLVPGQYTGELFF
TRBV19	-	TRBJ1-1	-	TGTGCCAGTAGAAGTATAAGTGGTTATCCCGTTAACACTGAAGCTTTCTTT	CASRSISGYPVNTEAFF
TRBV11-2	-	TRBJ2-5	-	TGTGCCAGCAGCTTCGGTACAGCGGGAGAGACCCAGTACTTC	CASSFGTAGETQYF
TRBV9	TRBD1	TRBJ1-6	-	TGTGCCAGCAGCGTAGGGACAGGGCTGGCAAATTCACCCCTCCACTTT	CASSVGTGLANSPLHF
TRBV5-1	TRBD2	TRBJ2-5	-	TGCGCCAGCAGGCCGATAGCGGGAAGGCAAGAGACCCAGTACTTC	CASRPIAGRQETQYF
TRBV19	-	TRBJ2-3	-	TGTGCCAGTAACAGGAGGGGCTCTAGCGCCTCGATCACAGATACGCAGTATTTT	CASNRRGSSASITDTQYF
TRBV5-6	-	TRBJ1-2	-	TGTGCCAGCAGCCCCACAGGGATTACCTATGGCTACACCTTC	CASSPTGITYGYTF
TRBV30	TRBD2	TRBJ2-2	-	TGTGCCTGGAGTTTTGGACTAGCTGGGGCGGGTGGGGAGCTGTTTTTT	CAWSFGLAGAGGELFF
TRBV7-9	TRBD2	TRBJ2-7	-	TGTGCCAGCAGCCCAGCGGGGAGCTCCTACGAGCAGTACTTC	CASSPAGSSYEQYF
TRBV30	-	TRBJ2-5	-	TGTGCCTGGGGTTCGCTAAGGGTGGGGGAGACCCAGTACTTC	CAWGSLRVGETQYF
TRBV5-1	TRBD2	TRBJ2-1	few	TGCGCCAGCAGCTCCTCTAGCGGGGGAGCCTACAATGAGCAGTTCTTC	CASSSSSGGAYNEQFF
TRBV27	-	TRBJ1-6	-	TGTGCCAGCAGTTTATACGCGGGAATCCAGGGGCCCAATTCACCCCTCCACTTT	CASSLYAGIQGPNSPLHF